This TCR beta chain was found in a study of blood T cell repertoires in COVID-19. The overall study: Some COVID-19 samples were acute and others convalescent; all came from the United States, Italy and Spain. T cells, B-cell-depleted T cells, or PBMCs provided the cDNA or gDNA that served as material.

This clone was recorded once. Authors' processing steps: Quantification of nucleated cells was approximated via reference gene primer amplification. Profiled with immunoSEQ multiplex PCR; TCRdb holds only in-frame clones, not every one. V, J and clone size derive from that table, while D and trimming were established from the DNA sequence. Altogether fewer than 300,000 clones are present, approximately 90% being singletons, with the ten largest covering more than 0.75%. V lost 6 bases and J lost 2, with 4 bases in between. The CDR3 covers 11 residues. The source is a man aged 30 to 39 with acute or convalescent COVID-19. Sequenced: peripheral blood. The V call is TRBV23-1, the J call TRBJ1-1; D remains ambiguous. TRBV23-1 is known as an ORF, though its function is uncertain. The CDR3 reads CASSINTEAFF. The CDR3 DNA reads TGCGCCAGCAGCATCAACACTGAAGCTTTCTTT.